These 9 T cell receptor beta chains share one sample of origin, sequenced in a study of identical twins. TCRdb fed the 5' RACE reads into MiXCR, producing one record per CDR3 protein. The sample includes roughly 500,000 distinct CDR3 sequences, about 20% seen only once; the top ten take about 0.91%. The same data also went into a second study, on T cells expressing NK-cell markers.

Input material: CD4+ T cells sorted from blood. The receptors derive from a woman between 18 and 29 years old in good health.

This clonotype was seen a few times. This chain uses TRBV5-5 with TRBJ1-1, with TRBD1 as a possible D gene (5 bases). In germline, CDR1 is SGHKS, CDR2 YYEKEE (reference sequence). This CDR3 has 12 residues. V lost 3 bases and J lost 3, with 6 bases in between. The CDR3 DNA reads TGTGCCAGCAGCTGGGGCGACACTGAAGCTTTCTTT. As protein: CASSWGDTEAFF.

The chain has TRBV10-3 and TRBJ1-2; D not certain. This CDR3 has 12 amino acids. The ends were cut back, 2 bases at V and 2 bases at J, with 3 bases in the middle. CDR1 and CDR2 from the germline V gene are ENHRY and SYGVKD. Written as DNA, the CDR3 is TGTGCCATCAGTGAGGGCAACTATGGCTACACCTTC. Residues: CAISEGNYGYTF.

This clonotype occurred a few times. The rearrangement uses TRBV12-3 or TRBV12-4 and TRBJ2-1; 10 bases agree with TRBD2. Losses at the gene ends were 5 bases for V and 1 base for J; bases not matched to a gene: 5. The CDR3 covers 16 residues. CDR3: CASSLLAGVSYNEQFF. CDR3 sequence (DNA): TGTGCCAGCAGTCTCCTAGCGGGGGTTTCCTACAATGAGCAGTTCTTC.

The J gene is TRBJ1-6, the V gene TRBV12-3 or TRBV12-4; no clear D gene. V gave up 0 bases and J gave up 3 bases, with 0 bases separating them. This CDR3 is built from 13 residues. The CDR3 DNA is TGTGCCAGCAGTTTAGCCTATAATTCACCCCTCCACTTT. This encodes CASSLAYNSPLHF.

The rearrangement joins TRBV12-3 or TRBV12-4 to TRBJ2-3; 8 nucleotides align to TRBD2. Germline trimming cut 5 bases from V and 2 bases from J; bases unmatched to any gene: 12. This CDR3 region has 17 residues. In nucleotides, the CDR3 is TGTGCCAGCAGTCCCGGGGTAGCGGGATTGAACACAGATACGCAGTATTTT. As protein: CASSPGVAGLNTDTQYF.

This clonotype was seen a few times. The chain is built from TRBV29-1 and TRBJ2-2, with D unresolved. CDR1 SQVTM and CDR2 ANQGSEA come from the germline V gene. The CDR3 runs to 11 residues. CDR3 residues: CSSLDTGELFF. CDR3 nucleotides: TGCAGTTCACTGGACACCGGGGAGCTGTTTTTT.

The V and J genes are TRBV5-1 and TRBJ2-4, with 10 bases identical to TRBD2. The CDR3 runs 16 residues. The V gene's germline CDR1 is SGHRS and CDR2 YFSETQ. V trimming: 4 bases; J trimming: 4 bases; junction bases outside the gene matches: 8. The CDR3 spells CASSGPGLAPKNIQYF. The CDR3 nucleotides read TGCGCCAGCAGCGGACCGGGACTAGCGCCTAAAAACATTCAGTACTTC.

V is TRBV6-1 and J is TRBJ1-2, with a weak D call TRBD1 (5 bases). V lost 5 bases to trimming and J lost 5 bases, with 12 bases between them. Germline loops: CDR1 MNHNS, CDR2 SASEGT. The CDR3 covers 13 residues. DNA for the CDR3: TGTGCCAGCAGTCTCCGGGGCACGTATGGCTACACCTTC. This translates into CASSLRGTYGYTF.

V gene TRBV12-3 or TRBV12-4 combines with J gene TRBJ2-1; 9 bases line up with TRBD2. This CDR3 has 16 amino acids. V trimming: 5 bases; J trimming: 7 bases; junction bases outside the gene matches: 12. CDR3 DNA sequence: TGTGCCAGCAGTCCTTTTAGCGGGGGATCAGATAATGAGCAGTTCTTC. It encodes CASSPFSGGSDNEQFF.